The rows below give T cell receptor beta chains drawn from one sample of a study of a mutant IDH1 vaccine in newly diagnosed glioma. For these TCRs, the target antigens are not known. Repertoires were generated with immunoSEQ multiplex PCR, while TCRdb's copy carries only in-frame clones and drops some. The sample contains 110,000 or so clones, around 90% of which appear only once. This specimen was PBMCs, taken from a glioma patient whose treatment included an IDH1 peptide vaccine. These receptors originate from a woman between 45 and 60 years old with glioma. Each CDR3 is given with its conserved first and last residue. A D gene is named only where the DNA matches it firmly. A row's size may be missing; if present it is once, few, many or a size class.

J | V | D | size | CDR3 | DNA
TRBJ1-1 | TRBV18 | NA | NA | CASSPQGVGTEAFF | TGTGCCAGCTCACCACAGGGTGTCGGCACTGAAGCTTTCTTT
TRBJ2-1 | TRBV4-2 | NA | NA | CASSQDNRVTYNEQFF | TGTGCCAGCAGCCAAGATAACAGGGTGACTTACAATGAGCAGTTCTTC
TRBJ2-1 | TRBV6-6 | TRBD2 | NA | CASSTTSGRAGEQFF | TGTGCCAGCAGCACCACTAGCGGGAGGGCCGGTGAGCAGTTCTTC
TRBJ2-3 | TRBV15 | TRBD2 | NA | CATSPTGEGLRDTQYF | TGTGCCACCAGCCCCACGGGGGAGGGTTTAAGAGATACGCAGTATTTT
TRBJ1-5 | TRBV28 | NA | NA | CASSPSGRDSNQPQHF | TGTGCCAGCAGCCCTTCGGGGAGGGACAGCAATCAGCCCCAGCATTTT
TRBJ2-4 | TRBV28 | NA | NA | CASSLLAVLAKNIQYF | TGTGCCAGCAGTTTACTCGCCGTATTAGCCAAAAACATTCAGTACTTC
TRBJ2-3 | TRBV6-6 | NA | NA | CASTTVSTDTQYF | TGTGCCAGCACGACCGTAAGCACAGATACGCAGTATTTT
TRBJ2-5 | TRBV19 | NA | NA | CASSIQETQYF | TGTGCCAGTAGTATACAAGAGACCCAGTACTTC
TRBJ1-1 | TRBV7-8 | NA | NA | CASSLVRVNTEAFF | TGTGCCAGCAGCTTAGTTCGGGTTAACACTGAAGCTTTCTTT
TRBJ2-7 | TRBV6-1 | TRBD1 | NA | CAIHDRVKREQYF | TGTGCCATCCACGACAGGGTAAAGCGCGAGCAGTACTTC
TRBJ2-7 | TRBV18 | NA | few | CASSPRGFYEQYF | TGTGCCAGCTCACCACGAGGCTTCTACGAGCAGTACTTC
TRBJ2-7 | TRBV6-5 | NA | NA | CASSKGYEQYF | TGTGCCAGCAGTAAGGGATACGAGCAGTACTTC
TRBJ1-6 | TRBV5-1 | NA | NA | CASSLGQVDSPLHF | TGCGCCAGCAGCTTGGGACAAGTCGATTCACCCCTCCACTTT
TRBJ1-1 | TRBV9 | TRBD1 | NA | CASSVMDRAAMNTEAFF | TGTGCCAGCAGCGTCATGGACAGGGCGGCAATGAACACTGAAGCTTTCTTT
TRBJ2-1 | TRBV10-2 | NA | NA | CASSESAPGIHEQFF | TGCGCCAGCAGTGAGTCAGCCCCAGGGATCCATGAGCAGTTCTTC
TRBJ2-2 | TRBV5-1 | NA | NA | CASSPLEGVTGELFF | TGCGCCAGCAGCCCCCTGGAGGGGGTTACCGGGGAGCTGTTTTTT
TRBJ2-1 | TRBV11-1 | NA | NA | CASSNYNEQFF | TGTGCCAGCAGCAACTACAATGAGCAGTTCTTC
TRBJ2-3 | TRBV10-3 | NA | NA | CATWATDTQYF | TGTGCCACCTGGGCGACAGATACGCAGTATTTT
TRBJ1-2 | TRBV7-8 | TRBD1 | once | CASSRRTGNYGYTF | TGTGCCAGCAGCAGAAGGACAGGCAACTATGGCTACACCTTC
TRBJ2-5 | TRBV9 | NA | NA | CASSLDRVIGETQYF | TGTGCCAGCAGCCTCGATCGGGTGATCGGAGAGACCCAGTACTTC
TRBJ1-2 | TRBV29-1 | NA | NA | CSVAWHRPYGYTF | TGCAGCGTTGCTTGGCACCGACCCTATGGCTACACCTTC
TRBJ2-5 | TRBV27 | NA | NA | CASSITPTALRETQYF | TGTGCCAGCAGTATCACACCGACGGCCTTAAGGGAGACCCAGTACTTC
TRBJ2-7 | TRBV9 | NA | NA | CASSVASAGSYEQYF | TGTGCCAGCAGCGTAGCCTCGGCAGGCTCCTACGAGCAGTACTTC
TRBJ2-3 | TRBV28 | NA | NA | CASSPAGTQYF | TGTGCCAGCAGTCCCGCTGGTACGCAGTATTTT
TRBJ1-3 | TRBV5-1 | TRBD1 | NA | CASSQQGAGNTIYF | TGCGCCAGCAGCCAACAGGGGGCTGGAAACACCATATATTTT
TRBJ2-7 | TRBV11-2 | NA | NA | CASSLGPWGEQYF | TGTGCCAGCAGCTTAGGCCCTTGGGGTGAGCAGTACTTC
TRBJ1-1 | TRBV28 | NA | NA | CASTSAWEGTEAFF | TGTGCCAGCACCTCGGCCTGGGAGGGCACTGAAGCTTTCTTT
TRBJ2-5 | TRBV10-1 | TRBD2 | NA | CASSERGAGKETQYF | TGCGCCAGCAGTGAGCGGGGAGCGGGAAAAGAGACCCAGTACTTC
TRBJ1-4 | TRBV5-1 | NA | NA | CASSAGTAGEKLFF | TGCGCCAGCAGCGCGGGAACCGCGGGGGAAAAACTGTTTTTT
TRBJ1-3 | TRBV5-1 | TRBD1 | NA | CASSLLGQGSGGNTIYF | TGCGCCAGCAGCCTTCTAGGACAGGGATCGGGAGGAAACACCATATATTTT
TRBJ1-4 | TRBV9 | NA | NA | CASSVRGAGEKLFF | TGTGCCAGCAGCGTTCGCGGGGCCGGTGAAAAACTGTTTTTT
TRBJ2-7 | TRBV19 | TRBD1 | NA | CASSTRTGDYEQYF | TGTGCCAGTAGTACCCGGACAGGGGACTACGAGCAGTACTTC
TRBJ1-3 | TRBV7-8 | NA | once | CASSLAGNTIYF | TGTGCCAGCAGCTTAGCTGGAAACACCATATATTTT
TRBJ2-1 | TRBV9 | TRBD2 | NA | CASSVGASGSSYNEQFF | TGTGCCAGCAGCGTAGGGGCTAGCGGGAGCTCCTACAATGAGCAGTTCTTC
TRBJ2-1 | TRBV27 | NA | NA | CASSPRTHEQFF | TGTGCCAGCAGTCCCCGGACCCATGAGCAGTTCTTC
TRBJ2-1 | TRBV7-6 | NA | NA | CASSLRSEQFF | TGTGCCAGCAGCTTACGCAGCGAGCAGTTCTTC
TRBJ2-3 | TRBV18 | TRBD2 | NA | CASSPKAGASTDTQYF | TGTGCCAGCTCACCAAAGGCGGGAGCTAGCACAGATACGCAGTATTTT
TRBJ1-2 | TRBV7-9 | TRBD1 | NA | CASSFGATGGAGGYTF | TGTGCCAGCAGCTTTGGGGCCACAGGGGGCGCAGGTGGCTACACCTTC
TRBJ2-7 | TRBV28 | TRBD1 | NA | CASSFRGTGTYEQYF | TGTGCCAGCAGTTTTAGAGGGACAGGGACCTACGAGCAGTACTTC
TRBJ1-5 | TRBV19 | TRBD1 | once | CASSIGGRGPNQPQHF | TGTGCCAGTAGTATTGGGGGCAGGGGGCCCAATCAGCCCCAGCATTTT
TRBJ1-5 | TRBV7-8 | TRBD1 | NA | CASTPRVGQGINQPQHF | TGTGCCAGCACCCCCCGGGTTGGACAGGGAATCAATCAGCCCCAGCATTTT
TRBJ2-2 | TRBV29-1 | NA | NA | CSVEKAGFDTGELFF | TGCAGCGTTGAAAAGGCAGGGTTCGACACCGGGGAGCTGTTTTTT
TRBJ2-7 | TRBV2 | TRBD1 | NA | CASRTGTVSYEQYF | TGTGCCAGCAGAACCGGGACAGTCTCCTACGAGCAGTACTTC
TRBJ2-7 | TRBV27 | TRBD1 | NA | CASRQGVEQYF | TGTGCCAGCAGACAGGGGGTCGAGCAGTACTTC
TRBJ2-5 | TRBV6-5 | NA | NA | CASSYNIGKETQYF | TGTGCCAGCAGTTATAATATCGGTAAAGAGACCCAGTACTTC
TRBJ1-5 | TRBV4-1 | TRBD1 | NA | CASSQGQGKEPQHF | TGCGCCAGCAGCCAAGGACAGGGGAAGGAGCCCCAGCATTTT